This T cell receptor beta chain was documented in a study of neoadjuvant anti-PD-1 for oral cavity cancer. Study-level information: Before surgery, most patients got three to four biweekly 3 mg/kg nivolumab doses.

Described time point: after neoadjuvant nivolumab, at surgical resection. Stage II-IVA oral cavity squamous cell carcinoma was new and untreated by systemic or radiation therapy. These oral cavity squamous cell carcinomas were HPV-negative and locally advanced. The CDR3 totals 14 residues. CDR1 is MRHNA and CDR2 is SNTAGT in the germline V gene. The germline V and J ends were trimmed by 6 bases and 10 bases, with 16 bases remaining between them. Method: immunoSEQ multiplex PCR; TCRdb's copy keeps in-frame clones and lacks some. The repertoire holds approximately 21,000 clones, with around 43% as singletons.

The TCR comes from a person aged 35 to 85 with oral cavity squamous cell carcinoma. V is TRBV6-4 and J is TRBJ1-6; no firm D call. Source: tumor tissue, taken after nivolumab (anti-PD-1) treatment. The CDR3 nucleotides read TGTGCCAGCAGGCCTAATGGACGACAATCACCCCTCCACTTT. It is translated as CASRPNGRQSPLHF.